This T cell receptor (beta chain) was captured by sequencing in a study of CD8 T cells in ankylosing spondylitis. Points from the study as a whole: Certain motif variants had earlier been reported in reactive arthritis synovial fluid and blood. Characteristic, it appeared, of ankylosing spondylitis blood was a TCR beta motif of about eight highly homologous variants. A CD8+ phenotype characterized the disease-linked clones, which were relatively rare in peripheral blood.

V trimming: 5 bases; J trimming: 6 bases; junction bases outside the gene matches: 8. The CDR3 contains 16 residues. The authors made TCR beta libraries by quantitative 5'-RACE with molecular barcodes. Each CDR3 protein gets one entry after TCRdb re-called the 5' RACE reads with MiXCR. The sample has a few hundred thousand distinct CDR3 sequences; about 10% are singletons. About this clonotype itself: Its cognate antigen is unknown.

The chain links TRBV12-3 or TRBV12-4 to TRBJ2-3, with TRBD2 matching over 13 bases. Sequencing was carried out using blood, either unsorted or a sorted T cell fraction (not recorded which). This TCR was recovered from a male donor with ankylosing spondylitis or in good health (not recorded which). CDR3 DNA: TGTGCCAGCAGTCTACTAGCGGGGGGGCCTAGGGATACGCAGTATTTT. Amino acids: CASSLLAGGPRDTQYF.